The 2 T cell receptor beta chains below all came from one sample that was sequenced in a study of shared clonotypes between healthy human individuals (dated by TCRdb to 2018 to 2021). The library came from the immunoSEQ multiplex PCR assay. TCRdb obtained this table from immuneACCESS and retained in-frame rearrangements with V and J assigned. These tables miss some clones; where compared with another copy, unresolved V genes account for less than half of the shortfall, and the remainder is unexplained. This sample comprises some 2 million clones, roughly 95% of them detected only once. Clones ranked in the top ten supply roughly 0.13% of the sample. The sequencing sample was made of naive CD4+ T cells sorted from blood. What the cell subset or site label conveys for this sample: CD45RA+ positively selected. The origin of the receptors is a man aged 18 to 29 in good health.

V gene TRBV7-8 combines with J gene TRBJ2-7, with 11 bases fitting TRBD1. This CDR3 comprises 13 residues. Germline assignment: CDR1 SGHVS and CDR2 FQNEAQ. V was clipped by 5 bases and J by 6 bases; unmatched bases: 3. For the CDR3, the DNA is TGTGCCAGCAGCCCCGGGACAGGGGGCGAGCAGTACTTC. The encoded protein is CASSPGTGGEQYF.

DNA for the CDR3: TGTGCCAGCAGTGAAGCGGGGGGGACAGTGGTCTCCGAGCAGTACTTC. It specifies CASSEAGGTVVSEQYF. The rearrangement links TRBV6-1 to TRBJ2-7, with D possibly being TRBD1 or TRBD2 (7 bases each). V shed 0 bases and J shed 6 bases, with 18 bases lying between them. Germline CDR1 and CDR2: MNHNS and SASEGT. The CDR3 sequence is 16 residues long.